The 7 T cell receptor beta chains given below trace back to one sample, sequenced in a study of T-cell memory formation after mild COVID-19 (dated by TCRdb to the early 2020s). The library was produced with 5' RACE. Sequencing took place on an Illumina NovaSeq 6000. TCRdb took the public reads, trimmed them with fastp at Q25, ran MiXCR for clone calling and kept in-frame beta chains. Rows matching on CDR3 protein sequence are summarized as one entry with the most common DNA and genes. In this sample the table shows approximately 560,000 distinct CDR3 sequences, approximately 15% of which occur a single time. The leading ten clones occupy approximately 8.1% of the sample. Sequences were obtained from PBMCs or a T cell subset sorted from them (not recorded which). These receptor sequences come from an adult woman who had mild COVID-19 (a few samples of this study predate the infection). The sample titles of this study are shuffled in the database, so cell type and time point are left out; the donor was told from shared clones.

This clonotype appeared a few times. At one end the junction does not follow the germline gene, possibly because of a read error. V usage is TRBV7-7 and J usage is TRBJ2-1, with D possibly matching TRBD2 (6 bases). The CDR3 totals 16 residues. CDR1 is SSHAT and CDR2 is FNYEAQ in the germline V gene (reference sequence). For the CDR3, the DNA is TGTGCTAGCAGCTTGCAACTAGCTCCACCCTACAATGAGCAGTTCTTC. Residues: CASSLQLAPPYNEQFF.

There are a few counts of this clonotype. V is TRBV9 and J is TRBJ2-1, with a weak D call TRBD1 (5 bases). This CDR3 region has 14 residues. CDR1 SGDLS and CDR2 YYNGEE come from the germline V gene. V dropped 3 bases and J dropped 7 bases, with 14 bases sitting between them. CDR3 loop: CASSAGNRQNEQFF. The CDR3 DNA sequence: TGTGCCAGCAGCGCAGGGAACCGACAGAATGAGCAGTTCTTC.

This chain connects TRBV7-3 to TRBJ2-2; unclear D gene. V was cut by 2 bases and J by 7 bases, with 8 bases left in between. CDR1 and CDR2 from the germline V gene are SGHTA and FQGTGA. CDR3 length equals 13 residues. CDR3: CASSLWGGGELFF. The CDR3 nucleotides are TGTGCCAGCAGCTTATGGGGTGGCGGGGAGCTGTTTTTT.

This clonotype appeared a few times. This sequence joins TRBV5-1 and TRBJ2-5, with 7 positions matching TRBD1. The germline V gene has CDR1 SGHRS and CDR2 YFSETQ. The V segment lost 3 bases and the J segment 1 base; nucleotides outside the gene matches: 3. This CDR3 is 14 amino acids long. CDR3 DNA: TGCGCCAGCAGCTCCCGGGACAGCCAAGAGACCCAGTACTTC. Translating it yields CASSSRDSQETQYF.

This chain links TRBV30 with TRBJ2-3; D is unclear. Per germline, CDR1 GTSNPN and CDR2 SVGIG (reference sequence). The germline V and J ends were trimmed by 0 bases and 4 bases, with 14 bases remaining between them. This CDR3 is 15 amino acids long. CDR3 DNA: TGTGCCTGGAGTGTCGGTGGCTCCATGGCAGATACGCAGTATTTT. Translating it yields CAWSVGGSMADTQYF.

The V call is TRBV11-1, the J call TRBJ1-1; the D is unclear. Germline assignment: CDR1 SGHAT and CDR2 FQDESV (reference sequence). Trimming cost V 0 bases and J 4 bases, with 12 bases left between them. The CDR3 runs to 15 residues. CDR3 in DNA: TGTGCCAGCAGCTTAGCATCTCATTTCCTCACTGAAGCTTTCTTT. Translated, it gives CASSLASHFLTEAFF.

This rearrangement joins TRBV27 to TRBJ2-1; 8 bases fit TRBD1. J gave up 8 bases and V 4 bases, and 10 bases lay outside the gene matches. The CDR3 is 15 residues long. The germline gives CDR1 MNHEY, CDR2 SMNVEV (reference sequence). The CDR3 bases are TGTGCCAGCAGTTCCCCCAGGGGGCGCATCCATGAGCAGTTCTTC. Its protein is CASSSPRGRIHEQFF.